This record covers a single T cell receptor (beta chain). This sample is drawn from a study of blood T cell repertoires in COVID-19. In the study overall: Some COVID-19 samples were acute and others convalescent; all came from the United States, Italy and Spain. The analysed material was cDNA or gDNA that came from T cells, B-cell-depleted T cells, or PBMCs.

This CDR3 is built from 14 residues. Germline loops: CDR1 PRHDT, CDR2 FYEKMQ (reference sequence). The ends lost 3 bases at V and 5 bases at J; junction bases unmatched: 4. Authors' analysis steps: The authors estimated nucleated cell counts from reference gene primer amplification. Here immunoSEQ multiplex PCR was the method, and the copy in TCRdb shows in-frame clones only, minus some. From that table come the V and J calls and clone size; the DNA was used to work out D and trimming. The sample contains over 60,000 clones, 86% of which appear only once. The sequencing input was peripheral blood. The chain couples TRBV13 to TRBJ2-7; 10 bases line up with TRBD1. This clonotype was sampled from a woman aged 55-70 years with acute or convalescent COVID-19. For the CDR3, the DNA is TGTGCCAGCAGCTTCCCGGGACAGGGGAACGAGCAGTACTTC. This translates into CASSFPGQGNEQYF.